The clone carrying this TCR beta chain showed up just a few times. These data originate in a study of blood T cell repertoires in COVID-19. Study-wide background: The United States, Italy and Spain were the sources of the acute and convalescent COVID-19 samples. Sources were T cells, B-cell-depleted T cells, or PBMCs; the material itself was cDNA or gDNA.

How the authors handled the data: By means of reference gene primer amplification, nucleated cell counts were estimated. Repertoires were generated with immunoSEQ multiplex PCR, while TCRdb's copy carries only in-frame clones and drops some. V and J calls and clone size come straight from that table; D and trimming were deduced from the DNA. Here the sample spans some 240,000 clones, over 60% being singletons. Germline-derived CDR1 and CDR2 are MNHNS and SASEGT. V gave up 5 bases and J gave up 9 bases, with 14 bases separating them. The CDR3 is 14 amino acids. The sample taken for sequencing was peripheral blood. The origin of this receptor is a woman aged 70-85 years with acute or convalescent COVID-19. J is TRBJ1-6 and V is TRBV6-1; D is perhaps TRBD1 (6 bases). The CDR3 nucleotides are TGTGCCAGCAGTTATGGTCTAGGGGGTTCACCCCTCCACTTT. This sequence encodes CASSYGLGGSPLHF.